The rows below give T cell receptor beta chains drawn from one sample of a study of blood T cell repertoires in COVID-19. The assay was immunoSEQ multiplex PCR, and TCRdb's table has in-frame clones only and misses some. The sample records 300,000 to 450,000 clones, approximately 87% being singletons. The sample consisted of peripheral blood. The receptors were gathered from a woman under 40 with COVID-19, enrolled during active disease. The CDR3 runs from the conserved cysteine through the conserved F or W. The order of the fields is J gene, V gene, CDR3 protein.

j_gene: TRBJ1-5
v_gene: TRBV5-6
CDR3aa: CASSLGPSEGNQPQHF

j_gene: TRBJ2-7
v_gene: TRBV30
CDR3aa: CAWSLPGIPYEQYF

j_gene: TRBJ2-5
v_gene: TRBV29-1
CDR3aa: CSVNLWTVQETQYF

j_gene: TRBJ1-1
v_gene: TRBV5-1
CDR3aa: CASSLEGGLEAFF

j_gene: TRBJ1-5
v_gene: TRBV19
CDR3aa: CASSIGQASNQPQHF

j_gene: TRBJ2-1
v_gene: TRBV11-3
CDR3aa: CASSLAGGQGIRNEQFF

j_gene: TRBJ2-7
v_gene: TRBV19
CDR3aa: CASEGGGGQYF

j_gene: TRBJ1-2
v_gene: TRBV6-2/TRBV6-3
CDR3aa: CASSPGSAGTYGYTF

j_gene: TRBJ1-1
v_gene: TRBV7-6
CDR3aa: CASSLGQGAGGTEAFF

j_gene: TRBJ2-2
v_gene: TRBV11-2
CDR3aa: CASSARLAGELFF

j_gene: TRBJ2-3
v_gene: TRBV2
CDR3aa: CASREAGATDTQYF

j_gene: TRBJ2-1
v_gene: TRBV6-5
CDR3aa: CASRRGAGEQFF

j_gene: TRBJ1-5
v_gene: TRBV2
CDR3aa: CASSLDSPSNQPQHF

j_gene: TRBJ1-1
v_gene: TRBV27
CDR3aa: CASSLFGGVGTEAFF

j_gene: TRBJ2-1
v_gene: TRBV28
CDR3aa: CASRRRTSGSYNEQFF

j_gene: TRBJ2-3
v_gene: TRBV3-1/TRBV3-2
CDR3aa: CASSQLGLAGVTDTQYF

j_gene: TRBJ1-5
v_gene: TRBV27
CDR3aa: CASSLYPPGGSNQPQHF

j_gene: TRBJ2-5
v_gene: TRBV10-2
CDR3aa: CASSGAGGSQETQYF

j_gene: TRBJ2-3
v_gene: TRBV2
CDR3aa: CASSRGTSSWVDTQYF

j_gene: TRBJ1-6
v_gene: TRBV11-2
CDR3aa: CASSSQVTSPLHF

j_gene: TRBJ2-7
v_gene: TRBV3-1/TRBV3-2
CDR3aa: CASSQGGGEQYF

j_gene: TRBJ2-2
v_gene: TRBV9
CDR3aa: CASSPENTGELFF

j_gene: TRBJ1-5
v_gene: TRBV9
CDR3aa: CASSPSGASNQPQHF

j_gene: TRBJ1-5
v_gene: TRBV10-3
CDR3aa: CAISESGGRGQPQHF

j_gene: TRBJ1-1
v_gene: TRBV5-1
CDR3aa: CASSQQGGGTEAFF

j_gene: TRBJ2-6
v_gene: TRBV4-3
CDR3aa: CACCQELWGRGANVLTF

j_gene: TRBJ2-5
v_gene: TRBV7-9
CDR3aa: CASSRRRRLAGGKETQYF

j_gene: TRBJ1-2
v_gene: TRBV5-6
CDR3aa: CASSPAGYLGYTF

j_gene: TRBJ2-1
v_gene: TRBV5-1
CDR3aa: CASSFPSGSSYNEQFF

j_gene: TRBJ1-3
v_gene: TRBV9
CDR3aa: CASSVGVGALGNTIYF

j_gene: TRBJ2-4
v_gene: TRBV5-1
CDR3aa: CASSLRTGKDSIQYF

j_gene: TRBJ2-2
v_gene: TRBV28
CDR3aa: CASMGSLTNTGELFF

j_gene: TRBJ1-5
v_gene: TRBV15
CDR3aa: CATSGGGSRRNQPQHF

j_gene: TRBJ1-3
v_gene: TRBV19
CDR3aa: CASSISGSGNTIYF

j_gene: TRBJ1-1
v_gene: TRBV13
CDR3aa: CASRRGLSAEAFF

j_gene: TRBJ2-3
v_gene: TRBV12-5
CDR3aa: CASGPGGGGADTQYF

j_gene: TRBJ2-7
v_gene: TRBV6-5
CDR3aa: CASSYGGDRFYEQYF

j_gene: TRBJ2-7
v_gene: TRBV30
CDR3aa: CAWSSTGGHEQYF

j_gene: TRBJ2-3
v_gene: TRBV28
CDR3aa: CASGSLKLAGITDTQYF

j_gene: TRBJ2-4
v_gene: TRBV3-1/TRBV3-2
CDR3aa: CASSQGGHLSSIQYF

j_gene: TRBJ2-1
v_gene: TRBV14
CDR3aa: CASSVYSGSLSSYNEQFF